A single sample gave rise to the 21 T cell receptor beta chains below, sequenced in a study of T cell responses to AZD1222 COVID-19 vaccine. This table comes from immunoSEQ multiplex PCR, and its TCRdb copy is limited to in-frame clones, with some not included. The profile covers about 120,000 clones, with around 89% appearing a single time and 7.1% taken by the ten largest. The sample in question was peripheral blood, obtained 28 days after the second AZD1222 dose. The source of these receptors is an adult who received the AZD1222 COVID-19 vaccine.

The chain has TRBV6-2 or TRBV6-3 and TRBJ1-1; D not resolved. There are 12 residues in the CDR3. Looked up from germline, CDR1 is MNHEY and CDR2 is SVGEGT. Trimming took off 2 bases at V and 7 bases at J, with 8 bases between the two ends. The CDR3 loop reads CASSYRAGEAFF. The CDR3 DNA reads TGTGCCAGCAGTTACAGAGCGGGTGAAGCTTTCTTT.

The rearrangement joins TRBV3-1 (or the pseudogene TRBV3-2) to TRBJ2-1, with D perhaps given as TRBD1 or TRBD2 (6 bases each). This CDR3 has 16 amino acids. Germline assignment: CDR1 LGHDT and CDR2 YNNKEL (reference sequence). Trimming removed 1 base from V and 4 bases from J, with 14 bases in between. The CDR3, as DNA: TGTGCCAGCAGCCAAGTTGGGGGGCCACTTTACAATGAGCAGTTCTTC. Its translation is CASSQVGGPLYNEQFF.

The chain combines TRBV5-5 with TRBJ2-7, with TRBD1 as a possible D gene (6 bases). V was clipped by 2 bases and J by 2 bases, with 11 bases between them. Per germline, CDR1 SGHKS and CDR2 YYEKEE (reference sequence). The CDR3 is 14 amino acids. CDR3 bases: TGTGCCAGCAGCTTTCCGGACAGACCCTACGAGCAGTACTTC. Its protein product is CASSFPDRPYEQYF.

J is TRBJ1-1 and V is TRBV19; D unresolved. Germline V gene sequence: CDR1 LNHDA, CDR2 SQIVND (reference sequence). The CDR3 is 13 amino acids. Trimming removed 4 bases from V and 3 bases from J, with 9 bases in between. CDR3 residues: CASSTTGYTEAFF. The CDR3, as DNA: TGTGCCAGTAGTACGACCGGGTACACTGAAGCTTTCTTT. Complete variable domain (other parts from reference TRBV19 and TRBJ1-1): DGGITQSPKYLFRKEGQNVTLSCEQNLNHDAMYWYRQDPGQGLRLIYYSQIVNDFQKGDIAEGYSVSREKKESFPLTVTSAQKNPTAFYLCASSTTGYTEAFFGQGTRLTVV.

This clone was detected only once. The chain uses TRBV7-9 and TRBJ2-7, with 10 bases identical to TRBD2. The CDR3 runs to 14 residues. Germline loops: CDR1 SEHNR, CDR2 FQNEAQ (reference sequence). The junction had 1 base not matched to a gene; V was cut back by 2 bases and J by 3 bases. The CDR3 DNA reads as TGTGCCAGCAGCTTACTAGCGGGAGACTACGAGCAGTACTTC. Translated: CASSLLAGDYEQYF.

V gene TRBV12-3 or TRBV12-4 combines with J gene TRBJ2-3; no clear D gene. Trimming stripped 3 bases from V and 3 bases from J, with 4 bases between. The CDR3 runs 12 residues. In DNA form, the CDR3 reads TGTGCCAGCAGTTTTTGGACAGATACGCAGTATTTT. Protein product: CASSFWTDTQYF.

The V gene is TRBV7-9, the J gene TRBJ2-3; no clear D gene. V was trimmed by 3 bases and J by 2 bases, leaving 9 bases between them. The CDR3 runs 14 residues. Germline V gene lookup returns CDR1 SEHNR and CDR2 FQNEAQ (reference sequence). CDR3 residues: CASSFLRSTDTQYF. CDR3 sequence (DNA): TGTGCCAGCAGCTTCCTAAGATCCACAGATACGCAGTATTTT.

V usage is TRBV6-5 and J usage is TRBJ1-5, with D uncertain. CDR1 is MNHEY, CDR2 SVGAGI, per germline. The CDR3 length is 14 residues. Between the trimmed V and J ends, which lost 7 bases and 2 bases, there was a span of 12 bases. The CDR3 here is CASTERDGNQPQHF. CDR3 coding DNA: TGTGCCAGCACCGAGAGGGATGGCAATCAGCCCCAGCATTTT.

On this clone: The junction departs from germline at one end; a sequencing error may be responsible. This sequence joins TRBV7-7 and TRBJ1-6; D unclear. CDR3 length equals 14 residues. Germline CDR1 is SSHAT and CDR2 is FNYEAQ (reference sequence). CDR3 nucleotides: TGTGCTAGCAGCGTAGACGGAAATAATTCACCCCTCCACTTT. Translation: CASSVDGNNSPLHF.

The rearrangement joins TRBV7-9 to TRBJ1-2; D remains unclear. V lost 5 bases to trimming and J lost 3 bases, with 10 bases between them. The CDR3 spans 13 residues. Per the germline V gene, CDR1 is SEHNR and CDR2 is FQNEAQ (reference sequence). The CDR3 protein is CASSLAGDYGYTF. In DNA, the CDR3 is TGTGCCAGCAGCCTCGCCGGGGACTATGGCTACACCTTC.

The V and J genes are TRBV7-8 and TRBJ2-2; D remains ambiguous. V was shortened by 6 bases and J by 0 bases, with 14 bases between the two germline ends. CDR3 length: 16 residues. Germline V gene sequence: CDR1 SGHVS, CDR2 FQNEAQ. CDR3: CASRGKGTANTGELFF. DNA of the CDR3: TGTGCCAGCAGAGGAAAGGGCACCGCGAACACCGGGGAGCTGTTTTTT.

The chain uses TRBV12-2 and TRBJ2-7. TRBV12-2 is labeled a pseudogene. CDR3 length equals 14 residues. The CDR3 sequence: CASRPGDPAYEQYF. CDR3 sequence (DNA): TGTGCAAGTCGCCCAGGAGACCCTGCCTACGAGCAGTACTTC.

V gene TRBV7-6 combines with J gene TRBJ2-2, with 9 bases fitting TRBD2. Trimming cost V 5 bases and J 3 bases; bases outside gene matches: 22. CDR3 size: 21 residues. CDR1 and CDR2 from the germline V gene are SGHVS and FNYEAQ. The CDR3 protein is CASSDTQGGDSGRFYTGELFF. The CDR3 DNA reads as TGTGCCAGCAGCGATACTCAAGGGGGAGATAGCGGGAGATTTTACACCGGGGAGCTGTTTTTT.

The V and J genes are TRBV4-1 and TRBJ2-3; tentative D call: TRBD2 (5 bases). Per the germline V gene, CDR1 is MGHRA and CDR2 is YSYEKL. V dropped 1 base and J dropped 1 base, with 9 bases sitting between them. The CDR3 consists of 15 residues. The CDR3 protein is CASSQGYGGTDTQYF. DNA for the CDR3: TGCGCCAGCAGCCAAGGATACGGGGGCACAGATACGCAGTATTTT.

The chain joins TRBV28 to TRBJ2-3, with 7 bases lining up with TRBD1. V lost 10 bases, J lost 2 bases, and 9 bases stayed unmatched. CDR3 length: 14 residues. Per the germline V gene, CDR1 is MDHEN and CDR2 is SYDVKM. DNA of the CDR3: TGTGCCACCGACAGGGTGGATTACACAGATACGCAGTATTTT. This translates into CATDRVDYTDTQYF.

V usage is TRBV19 and J usage is TRBJ2-7; a possible D gene is TRBD2 (6 bases). Trimming took off 2 bases at V and 6 bases at J, with 17 bases between the two ends. The length of the CDR3 is 15 residues. From germline, CDR1 is LNHDA and CDR2 SQIVND (reference sequence). CDR3 sequence: CASSILEGGGTEQYF. The CDR3 coding sequence is TGTGCCAGTAGTATATTGGAGGGAGGCGGCACCGAGCAGTACTTC.

The rearrangement joins TRBV10-3 to TRBJ2-3; tentatively, D is TRBD1 (6 bases). This CDR3 is 16 amino acids long. V was cut by 8 bases and J by 2 bases, with 20 bases left in between. Germline V lookup: CDR1 ENHRY, CDR2 SYGVKD. In DNA form, the CDR3 reads TGTGCCATCCAAGCGAATGTAGGGGGTAACACAGATACGCAGTATTTT. Protein: CAIQANVGGNTDTQYF.

The sample holds one count of this clone. This chain connects TRBV13 to TRBJ2-3, with 7 bases lining up with TRBD1. In germline, CDR1 is PRHDT, CDR2 FYEKMQ (reference sequence). The CDR3 is 13 residues long. V shed 5 bases, J shed 14 bases, and the junction held 13 bases outside the gene matches. The DNA of the CDR3 is TGTGCCAGCAGCCTTAGTAGACAGGGAACGGCGTATTTT. It encodes CASSLSRQGTAYF.

The chain couples TRBV4-1 to TRBJ2-7; the match to TRBD2 covers 11 bases. CDR1 is MGHRA, CDR2 YSYEKL, per germline. CDR3 length: 17 residues. Trimming removed 1 base from V and 4 bases from J; junction bases left unmatched: 9. DNA for the CDR3: TGCGCCAGCAGCCAAGGGGGGACTAGCGGCGTTGAGTACGAGCAGTACTTC. Amino acids: CASSQGGTSGVEYEQYF.

This clone came up once. The CDR3 region is CASSPPDRIDFYEQYF. CDR3 nucleotides: TGTGCCAGCAGCCCCCCAGATAGAATCGATTTTTACGAGCAGTACTTC. The chain couples TRBV11-3 to TRBJ2-7; D gene ambiguous. The CDR3 length is 16 residues. The germline V gene encodes CDR1 SGHNT and CDR2 YENEEA. V gave up 5 bases and J gave up 4 bases, with 21 bases separating them.

A single count supports this clone. The V and J genes are TRBV5-1 and TRBJ2-3, with 10 nucleotides matching TRBD2. Germline V gene lookup returns CDR1 SGHRS and CDR2 YFSETQ. V lost 2 bases, J lost 8 bases, and 8 bases stayed unmatched. This CDR3 region has 15 residues. CDR3 in DNA: TGCGCCAGCAGCTTCCCCGGGACTAGCGATGTTACGCAGTATTTT. Amino acids: CASSFPGTSDVTQYF.